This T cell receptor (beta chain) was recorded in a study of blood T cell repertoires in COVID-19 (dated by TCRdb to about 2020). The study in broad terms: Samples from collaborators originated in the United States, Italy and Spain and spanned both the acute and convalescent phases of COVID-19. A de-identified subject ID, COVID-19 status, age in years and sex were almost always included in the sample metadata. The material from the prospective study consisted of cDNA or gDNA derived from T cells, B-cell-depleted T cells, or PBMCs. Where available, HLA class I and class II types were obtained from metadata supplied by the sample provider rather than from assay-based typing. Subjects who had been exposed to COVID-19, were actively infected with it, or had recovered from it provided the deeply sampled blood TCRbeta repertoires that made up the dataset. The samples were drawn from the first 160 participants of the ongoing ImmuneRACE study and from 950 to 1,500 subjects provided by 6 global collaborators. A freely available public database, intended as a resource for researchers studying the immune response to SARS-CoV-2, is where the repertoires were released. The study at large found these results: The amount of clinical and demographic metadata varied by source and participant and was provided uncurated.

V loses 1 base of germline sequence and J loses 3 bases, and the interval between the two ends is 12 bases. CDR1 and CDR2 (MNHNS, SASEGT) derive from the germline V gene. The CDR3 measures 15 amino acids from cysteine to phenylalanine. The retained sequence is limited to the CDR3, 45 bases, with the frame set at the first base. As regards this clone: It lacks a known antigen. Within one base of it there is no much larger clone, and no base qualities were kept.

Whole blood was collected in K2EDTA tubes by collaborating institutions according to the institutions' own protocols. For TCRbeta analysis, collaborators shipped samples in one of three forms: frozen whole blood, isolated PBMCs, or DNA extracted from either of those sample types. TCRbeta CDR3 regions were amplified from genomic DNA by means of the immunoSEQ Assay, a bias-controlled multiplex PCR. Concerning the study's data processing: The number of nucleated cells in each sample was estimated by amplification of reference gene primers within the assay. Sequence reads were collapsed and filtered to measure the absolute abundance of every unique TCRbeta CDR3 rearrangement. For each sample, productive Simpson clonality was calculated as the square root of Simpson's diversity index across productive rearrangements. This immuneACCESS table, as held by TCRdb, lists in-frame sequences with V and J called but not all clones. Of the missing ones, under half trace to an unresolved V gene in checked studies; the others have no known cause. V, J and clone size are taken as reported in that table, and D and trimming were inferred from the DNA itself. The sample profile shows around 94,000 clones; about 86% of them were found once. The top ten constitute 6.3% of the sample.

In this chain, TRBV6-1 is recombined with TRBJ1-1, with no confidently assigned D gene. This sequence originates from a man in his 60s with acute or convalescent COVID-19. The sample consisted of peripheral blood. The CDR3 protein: CASSEGRIQYTEAFF. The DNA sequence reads TGTGCCAGCAGTGAAGGGAGAATCCAGTACACTGAAGCTTTCTTT.